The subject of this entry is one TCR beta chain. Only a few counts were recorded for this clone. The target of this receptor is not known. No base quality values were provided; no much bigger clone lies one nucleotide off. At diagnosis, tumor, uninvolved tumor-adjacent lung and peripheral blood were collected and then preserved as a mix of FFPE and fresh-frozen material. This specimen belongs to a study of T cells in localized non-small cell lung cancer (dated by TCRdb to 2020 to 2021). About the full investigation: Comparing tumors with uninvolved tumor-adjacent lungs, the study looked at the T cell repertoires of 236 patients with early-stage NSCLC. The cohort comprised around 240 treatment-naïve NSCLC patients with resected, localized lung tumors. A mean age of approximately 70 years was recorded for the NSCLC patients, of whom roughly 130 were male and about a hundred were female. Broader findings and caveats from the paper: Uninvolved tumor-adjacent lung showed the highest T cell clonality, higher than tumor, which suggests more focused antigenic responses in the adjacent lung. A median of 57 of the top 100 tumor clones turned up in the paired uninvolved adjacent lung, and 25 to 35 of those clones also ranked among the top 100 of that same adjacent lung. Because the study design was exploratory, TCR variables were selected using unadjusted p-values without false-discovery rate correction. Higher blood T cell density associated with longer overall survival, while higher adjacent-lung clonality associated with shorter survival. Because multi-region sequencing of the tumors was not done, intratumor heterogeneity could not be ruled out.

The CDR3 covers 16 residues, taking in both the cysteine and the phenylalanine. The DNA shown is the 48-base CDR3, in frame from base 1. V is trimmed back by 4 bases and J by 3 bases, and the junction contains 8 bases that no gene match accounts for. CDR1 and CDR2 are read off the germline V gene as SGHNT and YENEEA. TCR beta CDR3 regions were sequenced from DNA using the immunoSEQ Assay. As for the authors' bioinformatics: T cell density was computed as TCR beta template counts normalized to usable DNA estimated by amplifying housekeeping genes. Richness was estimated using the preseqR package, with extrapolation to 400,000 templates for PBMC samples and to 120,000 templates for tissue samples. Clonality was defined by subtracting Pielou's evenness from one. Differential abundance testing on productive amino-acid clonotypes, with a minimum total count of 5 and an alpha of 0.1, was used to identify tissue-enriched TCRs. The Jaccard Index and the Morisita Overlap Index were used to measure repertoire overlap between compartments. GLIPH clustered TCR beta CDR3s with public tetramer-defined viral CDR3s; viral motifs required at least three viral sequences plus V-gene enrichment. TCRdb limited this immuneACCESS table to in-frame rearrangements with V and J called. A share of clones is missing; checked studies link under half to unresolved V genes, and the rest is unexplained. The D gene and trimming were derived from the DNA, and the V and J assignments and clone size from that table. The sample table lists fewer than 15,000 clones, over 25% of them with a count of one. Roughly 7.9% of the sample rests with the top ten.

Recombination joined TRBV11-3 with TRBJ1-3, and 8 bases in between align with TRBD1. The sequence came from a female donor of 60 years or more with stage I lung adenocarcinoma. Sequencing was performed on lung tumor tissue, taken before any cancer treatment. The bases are TGTGCCAGCAGCTATGAGACAGGGGTTTATGGAAACACCATATATTTT. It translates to CASSYETGVYGNTIYF.